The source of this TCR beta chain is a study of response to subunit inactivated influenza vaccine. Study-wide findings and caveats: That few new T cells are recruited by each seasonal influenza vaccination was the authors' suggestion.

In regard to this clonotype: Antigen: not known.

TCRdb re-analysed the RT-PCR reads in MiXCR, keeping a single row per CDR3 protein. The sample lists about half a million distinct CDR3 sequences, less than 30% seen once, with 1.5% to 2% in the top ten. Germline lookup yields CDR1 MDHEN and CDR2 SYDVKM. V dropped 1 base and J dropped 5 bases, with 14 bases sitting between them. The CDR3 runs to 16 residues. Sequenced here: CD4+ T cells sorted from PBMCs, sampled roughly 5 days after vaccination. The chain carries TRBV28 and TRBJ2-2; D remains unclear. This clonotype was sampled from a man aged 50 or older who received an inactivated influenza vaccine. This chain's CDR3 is CASSLFRSGGTGELFF. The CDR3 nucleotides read TGTGCCAGCAGTTTATTTCGGTCAGGCGGTACCGGGGAGCTGTTTTTT.